These 18 T cell receptor beta chains were all obtained from the same sample, sequenced in a study of blood T cell repertoires in COVID-19. Measured with immunoSEQ multiplex PCR; TCRdb has only the in-frame clones, and not every one. The repertoire holds more than 110,000 clones, with 85% to 90% as singletons. Sequencing was carried out using peripheral blood. The receptor source for this set is an elderly woman with acute or convalescent COVID-19.

The gene calls are TRBV2 and TRBJ1-6; no definite D call. The CDR3 is 13 residues long. Trimming cost V 10 bases and J 11 bases, with 18 bases left between them. Germline CDR1 is SNHLY and CDR2 is FYNNEI. The CDR3 spells CATTRETGPPLHF. The DNA of the CDR3 is TGTGCCACCACCCGGGAAACCGGCCCACCCCTCCACTTT.

This chain uses TRBV7-2 with TRBJ1-1; D is possibly TRBD1 (6 bases). In germline, CDR1 is SGHTA, CDR2 FQGNSA. The CDR3 contains 13 residues. V was clipped by 2 bases and J by 3 bases, with 7 bases between them. The CDR3 DNA follows: TGTGCCAGCAGCTTAAACAGGGACACTGAAGCTTTCTTT. Protein sequence: CASSLNRDTEAFF.

J is TRBJ2-2 and V is TRBV30; the match to TRBD2 covers 7 bases. This CDR3 contains 15 residues. The germline gives CDR1 GTSNPN, CDR2 SVGIG (reference sequence). V lost 0 bases and J lost 4; bases outside the gene matches: 5. CDR3 bases: TGTGCCTGGAGTGTAGTTCCTAGCGGCACCGGGGAGCTGTTTTTT. Translated: CAWSVVPSGTGELFF.

The chain links TRBV20-1 to TRBJ2-2, with unresolved D. V was trimmed by 5 bases and J by 1 base, leaving 2 bases between them. CDR1 is DFQATT, CDR2 SNEGSKA, per germline (reference sequence). The length of the CDR3 is 11 residues. The CDR3 spells CSARNTGELFF. The CDR3 coding sequence is TGCAGTGCTCGGAACACCGGGGAGCTGTTTTTT.

The rearrangement uses TRBV5-4 and TRBJ2-1; 8 bases map to TRBD2. Germline V lookup: CDR1 SGHNT, CDR2 YYREEE (reference sequence). The CDR3 contains 15 residues. After removal of 5 bases from V and 3 bases from J, the junction contained 7 bases not matched to a gene. CDR3 bases: TGTGCCAGCAGACCCGGACTAGCAGGCTACAATGAGCAGTTCTTC. It codes for CASRPGLAGYNEQFF.

The chain links TRBV7-2 to TRBJ2-5; D unresolved. Between the trimmed V and J ends, which lost 4 bases and 5 bases, there was a span of 5 bases. The CDR3 has 11 residues. Germline CDR1 and CDR2: SGHTA and FQGNSA. DNA for the CDR3: TGTGCCAGCAGCTCTAGGGAGACCCAGTACTTC. This gives the protein CASSSRETQYF.

V gene TRBV7-2 combines with J gene TRBJ2-1; D might be TRBD1 (6 bases). The germline V gene has CDR1 SGHTA and CDR2 FQGNSA. This CDR3 has 13 residues. V lost 2 bases, J lost 7 bases, and 9 bases lay in between. CDR3 DNA sequence: TGTGCCAGCAGCTTAACAGGGTGGAATGAGCAGTTCTTC. Its translation is CASSLTGWNEQFF.

The chain joins TRBV18 to TRBJ1-3; D uncertain. Deletions cut 2 bases from V and 0 bases from J, with 11 bases between. CDR3 length: 16 residues. CDR1 is KGHSH and CDR2 is LQKENI in the germline V gene. CDR3 DNA sequence: TGTGCCAGCTCACCAATTCAGGCTAACTCTGGAAACACCATATATTTT. It yields the protein CASSPIQANSGNTIYF. Supplemented by reference TRBV18 and TRBJ1-3, the full variable domain reads NAGVMQNPRHLVRRRGQEARLRCSPMKGHSHVYWYRQLPEEGLKFMVYLQKENIIDESGMPKERFSAEFPKEGPSILRIQQVVRGDSAAYFCASSPIQANSGNTIYFGEGSWLTVV.

V usage is TRBV5-4 and J usage is TRBJ2-1; 11 nucleotides line up with TRBD2. The germline gives CDR1 SGHNT, CDR2 YYREEE (reference sequence). CDR3 length: 17 amino acids. Trimming took 4 bases from V and 7 from J; bases not matched to a gene: 13. CDR3 loop: CASSPTPTSGSGNEQFF. CDR3 bases: TGTGCCAGCAGCCCCACCCCCACTAGCGGGAGCGGGAATGAGCAGTTCTTC.

The chain uses TRBV3-1 (or the pseudogene TRBV3-2) and TRBJ1-2; perhaps TRBD1 as D (6 bases). With 2 bases removed from V and 8 bases from J, the gap between germline ends came to 21 bases. From germline, CDR1 is LGHDT and CDR2 YNNKEL (reference sequence). The CDR3 loop spans 16 amino acids. CDR3: CASSQSIGTLVDGYTF. The CDR3 DNA reads TGTGCCAGCAGCCAATCTATTGGGACACTTGTCGACGGCTACACCTTC.

This clone was seen only a few times. The chain links TRBV30 to TRBJ1-5; D perhaps matches TRBD1 (5 bases). Trimming cost V 0 bases and J 6 bases, with 15 bases left between them. Germline V gene data show CDR1 as GTSNPN and CDR2 as SVGIG (reference sequence). This CDR3 contains 15 residues. Here the CDR3 reads CAWSVSGGRGQPQHF. The CDR3 DNA sequence: TGTGCCTGGAGTGTGAGCGGGGGGAGAGGTCAGCCCCAGCATTTT.

This chain links TRBV19 with TRBJ2-2, with D tentatively TRBD1 (6 bases). CDR3 length: 13 amino acids. Trimming shortened V by 7 bases and J by 6 bases, and 12 bases separated the two germline ends. Germline V CDR1 and CDR2: LNHDA, SQIVND (reference sequence). In DNA, the CDR3 is TGTGCCAGTATTACGAAGGGGGCCGGGGAGCTGTTTTTT. Its protein product is CASITKGAGELFF.

J is TRBJ1-1 and V is TRBV30; D unresolved. Trimming left V 1 base short and J 5 bases short, with 11 bases between. The CDR3 is 13 residues long. Germline CDR1 is GTSNPN and CDR2 is SVGIG (reference sequence). The CDR3, as DNA: TGTGCCTGGAGTGAAACCGTCGGGACTGAAGCTTTCTTT. The encoded protein is CAWSETVGTEAFF.

This clone appeared a single time. The rearrangement joins TRBV19 to TRBJ1-5; 9 bases align to TRBD1. The germline gives CDR1 LNHDA, CDR2 SQIVND (reference sequence). The CDR3 runs 17 residues. The trim removed 4 bases at V and 1 base at J, leaving 8 bases unmatched. DNA for the CDR3: TGTGCCAGTAGTACCCCGGACAGGGGTGACAGCAATCAGCCCCAGCATTTT. Residues: CASSTPDRGDSNQPQHF.

CDR3 protein: CASSLSGSQETQYF. CDR3 nucleotides: TGTGCCAGCAGCTTATCGGGTTCCCAAGAGACCCAGTACTTC. The V call is TRBV7-2, the J call TRBJ2-5; D gene ambiguous. The CDR3 sequence is 14 residues long. Germline V gene data show CDR1 as SGHTA and CDR2 as FQGNSA. Trimming took off 2 bases at V and 1 base at J, with 8 bases between the two ends.

Of note for this clone: Other nucleotide sequences in the sample specify the same CDR3. The chain combines TRBV30 with TRBJ1-1, with 7 bases lining up with TRBD1. Germline loops: CDR1 GTSNPN, CDR2 SVGIG (reference sequence). CDR3 length: 12 residues. Losses at the gene ends were 0 bases for V and 8 bases for J; bases not matched to a gene: 3. CDR3 coding DNA: TGTGCCTGGAGTGTACTACAGGGGGAAGCTTTCTTT. Translated, it gives CAWSVLQGEAFF. The variable domain in full, completed from reference TRBV30 and TRBJ1-1, reads SQTIHQWPATLVQPVGSPLSLECTVEGTSNPNLYWYRQAAGRGLQLLFYSVGIGQISSEVPQNLSASRPQDRQFILSSKKLLLSDSGFYLCAWSVLQGEAFFGQGTRLTVV.

The V call is TRBV19, the J call TRBJ1-2, with 8 positions matching TRBD1. Trimming removed 3 bases from V and 3 bases from J; junction bases left unmatched: 3. The CDR3 is 14 amino acids. The germline gives CDR1 LNHDA, CDR2 SQIVND (reference sequence). The CDR3 protein is CASSIQGADYGYTF. The CDR3 nucleotides are TGTGCCAGTAGTATTCAGGGGGCTGACTATGGCTACACCTTC. Full variable domain (outside the CDR3, taken from reference TRBV19 and TRBJ1-2): DGGITQSPKYLFRKEGQNVTLSCEQNLNHDAMYWYRQDPGQGLRLIYYSQIVNDFQKGDIAEGYSVSREKKESFPLTVTSAQKNPTAFYLCASSIQGADYGYTFGSGTRLTVV.

The rearrangement joins TRBV7-9 to TRBJ1-2; TRBD1 matches 7 bases. J was trimmed by 4 bases and V by 3 bases; bases with no gene match: 11. The CDR3 loop spans 16 amino acids. Looked up from germline, CDR1 is SEHNR and CDR2 is FQNEAQ (reference sequence). DNA of the CDR3: TGTGCCAGCAGCTTCTCAGGGGGGCAGGGAGGCTATGGCTACACCTTC. Its translation is CASSFSGGQGGYGYTF.